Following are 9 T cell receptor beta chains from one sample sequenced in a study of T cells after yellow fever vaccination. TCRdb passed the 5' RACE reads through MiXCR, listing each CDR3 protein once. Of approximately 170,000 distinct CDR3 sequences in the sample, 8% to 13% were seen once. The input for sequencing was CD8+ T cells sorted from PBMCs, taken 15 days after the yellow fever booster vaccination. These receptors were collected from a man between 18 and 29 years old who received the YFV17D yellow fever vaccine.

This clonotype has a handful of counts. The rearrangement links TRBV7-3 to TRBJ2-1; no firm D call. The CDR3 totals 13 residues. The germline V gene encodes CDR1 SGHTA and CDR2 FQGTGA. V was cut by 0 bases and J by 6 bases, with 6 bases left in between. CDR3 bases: TGTGCCAGCAGCTTAACGGCTCTCAATGAGCAGTTCTTC. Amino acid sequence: CASSLTALNEQFF. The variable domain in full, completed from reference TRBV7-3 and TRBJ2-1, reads GAGVSQTPSNKVTEKGKYVELRCDPISGHTALYWYRQSLGQGPEFLIYFQGTGAADDSGLPNDRFFAVRPEGSVSTLKIQRTERGDSAVYLCASSLTALNEQFFGPGTRLTVL.

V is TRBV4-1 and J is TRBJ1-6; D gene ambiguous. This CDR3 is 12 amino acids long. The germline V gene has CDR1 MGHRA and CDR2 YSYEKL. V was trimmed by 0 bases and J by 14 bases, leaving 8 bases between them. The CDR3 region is CASSQDWATLHF. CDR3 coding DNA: TGCGCCAGCAGCCAAGACTGGGCAACCCTCCACTTT.

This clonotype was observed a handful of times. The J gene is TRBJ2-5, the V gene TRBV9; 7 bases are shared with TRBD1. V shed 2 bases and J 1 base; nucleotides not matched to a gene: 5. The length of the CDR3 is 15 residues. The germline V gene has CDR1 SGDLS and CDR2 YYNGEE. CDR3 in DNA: TGTGCCAGCAGCGTCGGGACAGCACCCCAAGAGACCCAGTACTTC. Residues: CASSVGTAPQETQYF.

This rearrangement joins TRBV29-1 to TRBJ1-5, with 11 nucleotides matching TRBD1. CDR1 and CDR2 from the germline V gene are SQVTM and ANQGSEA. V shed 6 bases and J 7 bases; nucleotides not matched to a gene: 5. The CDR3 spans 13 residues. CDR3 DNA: TGCAGCGTGGGGGACAGGGGGGCCCAGCCCCAGCATTTT. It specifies CSVGDRGAQPQHF. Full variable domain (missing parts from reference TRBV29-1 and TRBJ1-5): SAVISQKPSRDICQRGTSLTIQCQVDSQVTMMFWYRQQPGQSLTLIATANQGSEATYESGFVIDKFPISRPNLTFSTLTVSNMSPEDSSIYLCSVGDRGAQPQHFGDGTRLSIL.

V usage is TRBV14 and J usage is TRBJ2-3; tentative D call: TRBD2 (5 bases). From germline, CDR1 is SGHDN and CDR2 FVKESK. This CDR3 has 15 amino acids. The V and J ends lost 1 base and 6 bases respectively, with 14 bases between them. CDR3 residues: CASSQAWTSWDTQYF. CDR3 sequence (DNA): TGTGCCAGCAGCCAAGCTTGGACTTCGTGGGATACGCAGTATTTT.

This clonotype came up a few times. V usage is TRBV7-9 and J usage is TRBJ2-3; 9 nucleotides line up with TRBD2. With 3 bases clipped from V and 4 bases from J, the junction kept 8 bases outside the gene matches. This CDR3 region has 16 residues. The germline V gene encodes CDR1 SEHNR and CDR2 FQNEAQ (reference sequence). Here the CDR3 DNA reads TGTGCCAGCAGCTTCTTTGTTAGCGGGAGTGCAGATACGCAGTATTTT. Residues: CASSFFVSGSADTQYF.

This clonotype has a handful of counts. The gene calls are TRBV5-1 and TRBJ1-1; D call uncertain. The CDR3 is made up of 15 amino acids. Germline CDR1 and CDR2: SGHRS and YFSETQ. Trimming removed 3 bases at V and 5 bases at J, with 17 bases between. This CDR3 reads CASSSLSLIATEAFF. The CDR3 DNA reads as TGCGCCAGCAGCTCACTCTCCCTTATAGCTACTGAAGCTTTCTTT.

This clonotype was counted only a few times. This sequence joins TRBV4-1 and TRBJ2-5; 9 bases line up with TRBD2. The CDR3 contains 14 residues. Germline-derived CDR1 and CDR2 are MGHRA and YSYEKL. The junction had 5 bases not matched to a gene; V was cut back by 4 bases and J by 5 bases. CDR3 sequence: CASSPLAGVETQYF. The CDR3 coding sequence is TGCGCCAGCAGCCCCTTAGCGGGGGTGGAGACCCAGTACTTC.

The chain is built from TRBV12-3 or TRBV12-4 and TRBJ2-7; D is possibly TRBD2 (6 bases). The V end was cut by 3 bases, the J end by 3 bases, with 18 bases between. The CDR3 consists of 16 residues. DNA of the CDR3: TGTGCCAGCAGTTTTTCCGGGGGTATAGAATTCTACGAGCAGTACTTC. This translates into CASSFSGGIEFYEQYF.